This TCR beta chain stems from a study of glioma-infiltrating T cells after dendritic cell vaccination. As to time point: after dendritic cell vaccination, including at tumor progression/relapse. Here immunoSEQ multiplex PCR was the method, and the copy in TCRdb shows in-frame clones only, minus some. This sample has roughly 85,000 clones; around 85% occur once, and the top ten carry around 9.3%. The CDR3 loop spans 14 amino acids. The germline gives CDR1 SNHLY, CDR2 FYNNEI. The J segment lost 7 bases and the V segment lost 2 bases, leaving 2 bases of the junction unmatched. This clone was seen a handful of times.

The chain carries TRBV2 and TRBJ2-7; 13 bases agree with TRBD2. The source of this sequence is a human donor with glioblastoma. This specimen was blood, taken after dendritic cell vaccination. The DNA for the CDR3 is TGTGCCAGCAGTGAACGGGGACTAGCGGGGGAGCAGTACTTC. Translation gives CASSERGLAGEQYF.